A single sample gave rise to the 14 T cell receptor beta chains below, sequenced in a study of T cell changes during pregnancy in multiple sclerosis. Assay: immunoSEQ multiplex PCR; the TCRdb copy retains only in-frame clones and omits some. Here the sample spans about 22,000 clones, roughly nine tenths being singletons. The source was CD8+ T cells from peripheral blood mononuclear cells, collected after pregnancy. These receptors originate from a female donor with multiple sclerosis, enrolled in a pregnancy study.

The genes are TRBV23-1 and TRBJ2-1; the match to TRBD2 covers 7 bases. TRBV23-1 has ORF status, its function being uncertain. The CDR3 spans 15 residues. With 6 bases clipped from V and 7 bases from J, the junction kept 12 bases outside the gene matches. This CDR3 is CASSPTRGSGNEQFF. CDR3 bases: TGCGCCAGCAGCCCGACTCGGGGTAGCGGGAATGAGCAGTTCTTC.

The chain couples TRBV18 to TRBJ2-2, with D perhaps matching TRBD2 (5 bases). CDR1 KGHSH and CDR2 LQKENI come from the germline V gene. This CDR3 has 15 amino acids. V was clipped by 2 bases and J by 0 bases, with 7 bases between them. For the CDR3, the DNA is TGTGCCAGCTCACCATTGACTACGAACACCGGGGAGCTGTTTTTT. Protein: CASSPLTTNTGELFF.

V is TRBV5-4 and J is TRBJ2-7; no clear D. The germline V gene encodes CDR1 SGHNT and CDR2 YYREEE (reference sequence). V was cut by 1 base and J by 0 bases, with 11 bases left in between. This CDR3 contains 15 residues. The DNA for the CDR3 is TGTGCCAGCAGCTTGTTGGCGACAAGCTCCTACGAGCAGTACTTC. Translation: CASSLLATSSYEQYF.

The CDR3 coding sequence is TGTGCCAGCAGCTTGGAGAGAAAGCCCTACACCTTC. Its translation is CASSLERKPYTF. V gene TRBV11-2 combines with J gene TRBJ1-2; D ambiguous. The germline V and J ends were trimmed by 3 bases and 10 bases, with 12 bases remaining between them. This CDR3 region has 12 residues. The V gene's germline CDR1 is SGHAT and CDR2 FQNNGV.

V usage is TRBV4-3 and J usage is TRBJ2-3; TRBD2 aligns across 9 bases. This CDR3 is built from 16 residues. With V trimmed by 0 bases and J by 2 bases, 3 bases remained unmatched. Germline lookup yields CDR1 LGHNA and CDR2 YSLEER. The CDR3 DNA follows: TGCGCCAGCAGCCAAGATAGCGGGAGCCCCACAGATACGCAGTATTTT. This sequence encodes CASSQDSGSPTDTQYF.

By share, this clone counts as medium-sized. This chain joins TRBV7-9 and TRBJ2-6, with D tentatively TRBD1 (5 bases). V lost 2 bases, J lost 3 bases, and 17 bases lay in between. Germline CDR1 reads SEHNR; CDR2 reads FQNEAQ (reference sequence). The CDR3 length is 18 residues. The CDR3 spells CASSLSFRDTFGANVLTF. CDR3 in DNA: TGTGCCAGCAGCTTAAGTTTCAGGGATACCTTTGGGGCCAACGTCCTGACTTTC.

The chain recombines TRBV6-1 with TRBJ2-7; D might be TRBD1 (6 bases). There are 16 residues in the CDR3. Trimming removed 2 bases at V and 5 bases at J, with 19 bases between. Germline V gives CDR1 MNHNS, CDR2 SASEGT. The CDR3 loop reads CASSEPLQWGLHEQYF. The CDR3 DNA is TGTGCCAGCAGTGAACCCCTCCAGTGGGGGCTTCACGAGCAGTACTTC.

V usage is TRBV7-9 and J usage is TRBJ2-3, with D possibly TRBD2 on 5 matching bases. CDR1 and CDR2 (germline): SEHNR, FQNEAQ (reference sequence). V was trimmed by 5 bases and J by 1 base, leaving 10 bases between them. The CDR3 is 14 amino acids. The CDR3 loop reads CASSPGGGTDTQYF. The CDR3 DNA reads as TGTGCCAGCAGCCCCGGAGGAGGCACAGATACGCAGTATTTT.

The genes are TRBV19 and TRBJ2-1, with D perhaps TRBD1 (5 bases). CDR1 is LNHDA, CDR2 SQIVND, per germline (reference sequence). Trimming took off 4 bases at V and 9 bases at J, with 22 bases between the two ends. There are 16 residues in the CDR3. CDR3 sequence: CASSTPVGLLLGEQFF. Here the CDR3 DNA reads TGTGCCAGTAGTACCCCGGTGGGGCTTCTCTTGGGTGAGCAGTTCTTC.

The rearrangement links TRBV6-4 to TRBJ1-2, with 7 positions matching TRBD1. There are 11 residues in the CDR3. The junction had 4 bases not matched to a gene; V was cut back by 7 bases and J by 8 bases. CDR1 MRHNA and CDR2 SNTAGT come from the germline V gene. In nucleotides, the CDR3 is TGTGCCAGCACCGGGACAGACGGCTACACCTTC. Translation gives CASTGTDGYTF.

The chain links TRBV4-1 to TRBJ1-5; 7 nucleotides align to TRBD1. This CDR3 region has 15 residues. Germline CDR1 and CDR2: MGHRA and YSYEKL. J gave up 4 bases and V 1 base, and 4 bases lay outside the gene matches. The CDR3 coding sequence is TGCGCCAGCAGCCAAGCCGACAGGGCGAATCAGCCCCAGCATTTT. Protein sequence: CASSQADRANQPQHF.

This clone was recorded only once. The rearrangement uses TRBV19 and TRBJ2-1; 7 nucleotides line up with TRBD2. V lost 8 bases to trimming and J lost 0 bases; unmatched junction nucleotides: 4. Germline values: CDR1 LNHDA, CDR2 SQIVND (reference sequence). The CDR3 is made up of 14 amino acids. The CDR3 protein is CASGRGSSYNEQFF. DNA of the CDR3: TGTGCCAGTGGGCGGGGGAGCTCCTACAATGAGCAGTTCTTC. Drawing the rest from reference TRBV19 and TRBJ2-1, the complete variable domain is DGGITQSPKYLFRKEGQNVTLSCEQNLNHDAMYWYRQDPGQGLRLIYYSQIVNDFQKGDIAEGYSVSREKKESFPLTVTSAQKNPTAFYLCASGRGSSYNEQFFGPGTRLTVL.

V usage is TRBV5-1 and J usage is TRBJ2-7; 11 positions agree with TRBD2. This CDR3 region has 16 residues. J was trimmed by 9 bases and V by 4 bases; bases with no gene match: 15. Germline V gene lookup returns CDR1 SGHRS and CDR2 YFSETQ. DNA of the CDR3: TGCGCCAGCAGCCCGTTGACTAGCGGGGAGGACCTCGGGCAGTACTTC. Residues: CASSPLTSGEDLGQYF.

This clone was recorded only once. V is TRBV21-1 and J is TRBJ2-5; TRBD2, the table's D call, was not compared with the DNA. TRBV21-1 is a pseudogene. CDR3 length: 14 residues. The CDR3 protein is CASSKRSGGETQYF. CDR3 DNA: TGTGCCAGCAGCAAAAGATCCGGGGGAGAGACCCAGTACTTC.